The clone carrying this TCR beta chain appeared many times. The antigen is unknown. Both TRBC1 and TRBC2 were covered by a beta constant-region primer of two equimolar oligonucleotides. Nested alpha and beta constant-region primers with the SP2 primer drove four PCR rounds on ligated cDNA. Via MiXCR, TCRdb re-called the UMI-ligation and nested PCR reads, giving one row per CDR3 protein. The sample consists of 80,000 or so distinct CDR3 sequences, 8% to 9.5% of them appearing once. This specimen belongs to a study of naive and memory T cell subsets. CDR3 length: 15 residues. Germline values: CDR1 SGHRS, CDR2 YFSETQ. V was cut by 4 bases and J by 5 bases, with 17 bases left in between. CMV status came from CD4+ IFNgamma after overnight CMV lysate stimulation. Study observations and caveats: Possibly reflecting memory cells re-expressing CD45RA, a few larger clonotypes occurred in naive repertoires, especially CD8. Diversity fell and Gini index rose from naive through CM, EM, EMRA.

V usage is TRBV5-1 and J usage is TRBJ2-3; D ambiguous. The sequenced sample was naive CD8+ T cells from blood. This TCR was sampled from a human donor in good health. CDR3 residues: CASSPDIGAQDTQYF. The CDR3 DNA reads as TGCGCCAGCAGCCCTGACATCGGTGCCCAAGATACGCAGTATTTT. Looking up the rest from reference TRBV5-1 and TRBJ2-3 gives the full variable domain: KAGVTQTPRYLIKTRGQQVTLSCSPISGHRSVSWYQQTPGQGLQFLFEYFSETQRNKGNFPGRFSGRQFSNSRSEMNVSTLELGDSALYLCASSPDIGAQDTQYFGPGTRLTVL.